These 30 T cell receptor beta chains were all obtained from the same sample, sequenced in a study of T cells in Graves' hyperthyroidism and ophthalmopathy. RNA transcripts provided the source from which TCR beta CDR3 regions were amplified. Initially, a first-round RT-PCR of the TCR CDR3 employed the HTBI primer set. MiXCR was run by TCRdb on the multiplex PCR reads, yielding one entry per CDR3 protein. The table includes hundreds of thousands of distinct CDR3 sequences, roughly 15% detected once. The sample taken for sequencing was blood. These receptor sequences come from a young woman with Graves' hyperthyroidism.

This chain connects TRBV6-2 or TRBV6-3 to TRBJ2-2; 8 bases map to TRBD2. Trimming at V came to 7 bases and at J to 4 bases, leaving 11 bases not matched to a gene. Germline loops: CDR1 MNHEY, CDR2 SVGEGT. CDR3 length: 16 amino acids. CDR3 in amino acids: CASTIPGTSTTGELFF. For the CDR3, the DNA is TGTGCCAGCACGATCCCCGGGACTAGTACCACCGGGGAGCTGTTTTTT.

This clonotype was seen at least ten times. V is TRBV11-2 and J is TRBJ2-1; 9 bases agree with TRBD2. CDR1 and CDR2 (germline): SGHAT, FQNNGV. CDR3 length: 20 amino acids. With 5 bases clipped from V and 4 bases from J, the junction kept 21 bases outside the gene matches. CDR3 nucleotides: TGTGCCAGCAGCAACCGGTTGTTATTAGCGGGAGTTAGGGAGTACAATGAGCAGTTCTTC. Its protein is CASSNRLLLAGVREYNEQFF. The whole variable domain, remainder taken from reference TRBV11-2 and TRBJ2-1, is EAGVAQSPRYKIIEKRQSVAFWCNPISGHATLYWYQQILGQGPKLLIQFQNNGVVDDSQLPKDRFSAERLKGVDSTLKIQPAKLEDSAVYLCASSNRLLLAGVREYNEQFFGPGTRLTVL.

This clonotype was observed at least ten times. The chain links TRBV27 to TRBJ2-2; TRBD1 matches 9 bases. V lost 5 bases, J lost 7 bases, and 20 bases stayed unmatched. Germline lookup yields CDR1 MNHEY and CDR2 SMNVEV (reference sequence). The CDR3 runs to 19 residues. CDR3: CASSLLDGTSGTGYGELFF. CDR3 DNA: TGTGCCAGCAGTCTTCTGGATGGAACTTCCGGGACAGGGTACGGGGAGCTGTTTTTT.

The CDR3 coding sequence is TGTGCCAGCAGCTTACGTCAGCGGGATAGTGGAGAGACCCAGTACTTC. This sequence encodes CASSLRQRDSGETQYF. The chain carries TRBV7-3 and TRBJ2-5; 7 nucleotides align to TRBD2. Germline CDR1 SGHTA, CDR2 FQGTGA. V lost 2 bases, J lost 4 bases, and 10 bases stayed unmatched. The CDR3 runs to 16 residues.

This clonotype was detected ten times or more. CDR3 nucleotide sequence: TGCAGCGCCCTTCAGGGGTGGGGCACTGAAGCTTTCTTT. Protein product: CSALQGWGTEAFF. The J gene is TRBJ1-1, the V gene TRBV29-1; D is perhaps TRBD1 (6 bases). The CDR3 extends over 13 amino acids. V lost 7 bases, J lost 4 bases, and 16 bases lay in between. Germline CDR1 is SQVTM and CDR2 is ANQGSEA.

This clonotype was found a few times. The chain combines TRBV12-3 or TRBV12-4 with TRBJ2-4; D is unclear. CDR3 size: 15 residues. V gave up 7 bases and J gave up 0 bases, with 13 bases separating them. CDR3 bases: TGTGCCAGCACCAGCCCCGGGCTAGCCAAAAACATTCAGTACTTC. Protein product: CASTSPGLAKNIQYF.

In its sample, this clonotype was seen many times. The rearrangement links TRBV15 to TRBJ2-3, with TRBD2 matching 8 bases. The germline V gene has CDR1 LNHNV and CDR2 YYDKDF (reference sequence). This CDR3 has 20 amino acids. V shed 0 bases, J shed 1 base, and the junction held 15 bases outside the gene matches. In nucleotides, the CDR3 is TGTGCCACCAGCAGAGATAATGAGACGGGAGGGCCTAGACGCACAGATACGCAGTATTTT. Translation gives CATSRDNETGGPRRTDTQYF.

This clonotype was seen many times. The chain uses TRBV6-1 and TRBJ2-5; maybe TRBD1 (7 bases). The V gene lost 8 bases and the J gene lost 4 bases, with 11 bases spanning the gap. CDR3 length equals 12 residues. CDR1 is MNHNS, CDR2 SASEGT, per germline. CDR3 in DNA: TGTGCCAGCCGCCAGGGGGGAGAGACCCAGTACTTC. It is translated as CASRQGGETQYF.

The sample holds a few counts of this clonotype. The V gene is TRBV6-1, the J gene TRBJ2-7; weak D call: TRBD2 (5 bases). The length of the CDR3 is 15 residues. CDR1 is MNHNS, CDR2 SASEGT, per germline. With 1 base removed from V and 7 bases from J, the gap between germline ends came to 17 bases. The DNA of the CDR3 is TGTGCCAGCAGTGAAGGGTTCACCCTAGCCGGGGAGCAGTACTTC. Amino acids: CASSEGFTLAGEQYF.

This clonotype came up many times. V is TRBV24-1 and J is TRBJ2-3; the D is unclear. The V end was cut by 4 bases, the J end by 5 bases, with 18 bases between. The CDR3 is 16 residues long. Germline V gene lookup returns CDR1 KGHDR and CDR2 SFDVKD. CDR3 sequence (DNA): TGTGCCACCAGTGACCGCGGACCCCGATCGGGAGATACGCAGTATTTT. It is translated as CATSDRGPRSGDTQYF.

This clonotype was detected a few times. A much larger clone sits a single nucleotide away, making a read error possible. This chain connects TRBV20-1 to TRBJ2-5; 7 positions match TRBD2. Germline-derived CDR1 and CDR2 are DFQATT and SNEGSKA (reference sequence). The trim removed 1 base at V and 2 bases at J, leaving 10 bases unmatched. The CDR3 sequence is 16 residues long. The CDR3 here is CSARGPNGSGQETQYF. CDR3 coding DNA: TGCAGTGCTAGAGGCCCCAACGGTAGCGGGCAAGAGACCCAGTACTTC.

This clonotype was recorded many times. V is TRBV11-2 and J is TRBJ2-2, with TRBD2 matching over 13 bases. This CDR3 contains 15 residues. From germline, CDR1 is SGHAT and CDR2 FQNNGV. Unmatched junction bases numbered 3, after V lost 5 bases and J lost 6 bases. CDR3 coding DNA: TGTGCCAGCAGCCTGGGACTAGCGGGGTCCGGGGAGCTGTTTTTT. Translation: CASSLGLAGSGELFF.

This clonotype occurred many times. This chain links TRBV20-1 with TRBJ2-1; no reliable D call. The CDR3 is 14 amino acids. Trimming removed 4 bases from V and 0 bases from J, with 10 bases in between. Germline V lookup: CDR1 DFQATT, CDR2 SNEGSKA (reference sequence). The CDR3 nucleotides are TGCAGTGCTACAGAGGTGAGCTCCTACAATGAGCAGTTCTTC. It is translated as CSATEVSSYNEQFF.

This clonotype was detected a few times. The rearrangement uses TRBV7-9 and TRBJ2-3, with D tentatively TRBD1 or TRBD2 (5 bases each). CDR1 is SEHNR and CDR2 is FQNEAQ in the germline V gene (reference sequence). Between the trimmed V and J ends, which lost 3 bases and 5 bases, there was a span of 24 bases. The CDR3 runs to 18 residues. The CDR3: CASSLDNWSGSREDTQYF. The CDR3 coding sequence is TGTGCCAGCAGCTTGGACAACTGGTCGGGGTCCAGGGAAGATACGCAGTATTTT.

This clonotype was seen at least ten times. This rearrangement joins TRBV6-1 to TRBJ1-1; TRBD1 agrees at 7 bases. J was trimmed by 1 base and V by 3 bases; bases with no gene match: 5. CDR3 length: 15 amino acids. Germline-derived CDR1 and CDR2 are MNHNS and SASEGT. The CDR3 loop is CASSDRRTGNTEAFF. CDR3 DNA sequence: TGTGCCAGCAGTGACCGACGGACAGGGAACACTGAAGCTTTCTTT.

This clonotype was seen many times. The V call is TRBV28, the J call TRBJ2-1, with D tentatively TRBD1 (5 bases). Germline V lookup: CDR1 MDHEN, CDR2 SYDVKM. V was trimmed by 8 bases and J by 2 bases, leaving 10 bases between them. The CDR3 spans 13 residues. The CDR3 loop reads CASGSGPYNEQFF. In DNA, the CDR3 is TGTGCCAGCGGTTCAGGGCCCTACAATGAGCAGTTCTTC.

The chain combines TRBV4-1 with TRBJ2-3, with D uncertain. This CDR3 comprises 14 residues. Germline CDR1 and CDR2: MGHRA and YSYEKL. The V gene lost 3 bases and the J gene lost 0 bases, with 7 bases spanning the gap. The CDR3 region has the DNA TGCGCCAGCAGCCAGCCTTATAGCACAGATACGCAGTATTTT. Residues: CASSQPYSTDTQYF.

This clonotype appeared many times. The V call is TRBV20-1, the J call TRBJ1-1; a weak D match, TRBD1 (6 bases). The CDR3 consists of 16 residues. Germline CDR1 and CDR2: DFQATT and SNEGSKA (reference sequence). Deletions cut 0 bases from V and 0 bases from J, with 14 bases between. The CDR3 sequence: CSAREGALPMNTEAFF. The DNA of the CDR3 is TGCAGTGCTAGAGAGGGGGCACTACCCATGAACACTGAAGCTTTCTTT.

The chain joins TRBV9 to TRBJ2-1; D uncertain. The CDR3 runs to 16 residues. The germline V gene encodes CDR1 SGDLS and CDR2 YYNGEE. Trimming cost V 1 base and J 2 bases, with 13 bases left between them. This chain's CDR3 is CASSVLGSPTYNEQFF. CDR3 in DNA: TGTGCCAGCAGCGTATTGGGTAGCCCTACCTACAATGAGCAGTTCTTC. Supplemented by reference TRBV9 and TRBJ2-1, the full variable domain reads DSGVTQTPKHLITATGQRVTLRCSPRSGDLSVYWYQQSLDQGLQFLIQYYNGEERAKGNILERFSAQQFPDLHSELNLSSLELGDSALYFCASSVLGSPTYNEQFFGPGTRLTVL.

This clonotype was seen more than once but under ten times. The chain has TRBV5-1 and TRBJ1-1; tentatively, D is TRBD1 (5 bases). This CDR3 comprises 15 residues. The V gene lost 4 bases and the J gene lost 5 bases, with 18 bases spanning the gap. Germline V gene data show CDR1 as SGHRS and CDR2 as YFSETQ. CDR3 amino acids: CASSPDGGVWTEAFF. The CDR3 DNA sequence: TGCGCCAGCAGCCCGGATGGGGGGGTTTGGACTGAAGCTTTCTTT.

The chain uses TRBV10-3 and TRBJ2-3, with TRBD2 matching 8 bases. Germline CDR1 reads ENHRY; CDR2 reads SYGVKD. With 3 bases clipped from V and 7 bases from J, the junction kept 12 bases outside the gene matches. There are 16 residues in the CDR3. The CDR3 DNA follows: TGTGCCATCAGTGACCTAGCGGGCCCGGGGGGAAATACGCAGTATTTT. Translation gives CAISDLAGPGGNTQYF.

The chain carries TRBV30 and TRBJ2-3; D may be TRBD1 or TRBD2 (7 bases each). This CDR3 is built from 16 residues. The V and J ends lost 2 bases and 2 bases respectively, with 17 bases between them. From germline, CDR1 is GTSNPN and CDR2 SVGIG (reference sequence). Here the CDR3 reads CAWSRFRGGNTDTQYF. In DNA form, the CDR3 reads TGTGCCTGGAGTCGATTCAGGGGGGGAAACACAGATACGCAGTATTTT.

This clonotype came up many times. In DNA form, the CDR3 reads TGTGCCAGCCGATCCCTAAAGAGGGGTTTTCTTAATGAAAAACTGTTTTTT. It translates to CASRSLKRGFLNEKLFF. This chain links TRBV6-1 with TRBJ1-4; tentatively, D is TRBD1 (5 bases). The CDR3 contains 17 residues. Germline V gene sequence: CDR1 MNHNS, CDR2 SASEGT. Trimming shortened V by 8 bases and J by 4 bases, and 23 bases separated the two germline ends.

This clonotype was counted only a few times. CDR3 amino acids: CASSHSGAYPYEQYF. DNA of the CDR3: TGCGCCAGCAGCCATTCAGGGGCATATCCCTACGAGCAGTACTTC. V usage is TRBV4-3 and J usage is TRBJ2-7, with a tentative D call TRBD1 (6 bases). V lost 3 bases, J lost 2 bases, and 14 bases lay in between. The CDR3 consists of 15 residues. Germline values: CDR1 LGHNA, CDR2 YSLEER.

The CDR3 DNA reads as TGTGCCAGCAGTTCCCTCAGGAAAACCGGGGAGCTGTTTTTT. Residues: CASSSLRKTGELFF. The chain is built from TRBV27 and TRBJ2-2; the D is unclear. With 4 bases removed from V and 5 bases from J, the gap between germline ends came to 11 bases. The CDR3 runs 14 residues. The germline V gene encodes CDR1 MNHEY and CDR2 SMNVEV (reference sequence).

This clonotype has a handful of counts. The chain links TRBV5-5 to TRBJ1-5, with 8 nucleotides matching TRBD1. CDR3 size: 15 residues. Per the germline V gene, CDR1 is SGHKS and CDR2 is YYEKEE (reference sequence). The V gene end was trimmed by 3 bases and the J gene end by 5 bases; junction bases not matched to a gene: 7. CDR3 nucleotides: TGTGCCAGCAGCTCCATCACAGGGGGAGATCAGCCCCAGCATTTT. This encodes CASSSITGGDQPQHF.

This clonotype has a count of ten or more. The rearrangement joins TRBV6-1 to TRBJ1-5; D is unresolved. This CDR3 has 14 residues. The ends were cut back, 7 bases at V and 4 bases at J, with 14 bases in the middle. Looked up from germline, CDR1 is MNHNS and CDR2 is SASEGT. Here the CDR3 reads CASTLTRGNQPQHF. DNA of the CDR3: TGTGCCAGCACCCTGACACGTGGGAATCAGCCCCAGCATTTT.

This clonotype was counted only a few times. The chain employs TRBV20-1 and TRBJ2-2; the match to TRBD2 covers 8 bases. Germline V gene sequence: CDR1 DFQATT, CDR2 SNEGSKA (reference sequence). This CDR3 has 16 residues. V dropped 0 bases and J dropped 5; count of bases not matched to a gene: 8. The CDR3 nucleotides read TGCAGTGCTAGAGATCTTGGCGGGAGGAATACCGGGGAGCTGTTTTTT. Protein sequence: CSARDLGGRNTGELFF.

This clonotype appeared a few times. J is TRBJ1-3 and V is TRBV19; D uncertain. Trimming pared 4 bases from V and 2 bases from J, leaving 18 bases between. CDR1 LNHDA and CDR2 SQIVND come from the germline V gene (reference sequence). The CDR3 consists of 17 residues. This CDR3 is CASSKMVMQVAGNTIYF. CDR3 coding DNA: TGTGCCAGTAGTAAGATGGTTATGCAGGTGGCTGGAAACACCATATATTTT.

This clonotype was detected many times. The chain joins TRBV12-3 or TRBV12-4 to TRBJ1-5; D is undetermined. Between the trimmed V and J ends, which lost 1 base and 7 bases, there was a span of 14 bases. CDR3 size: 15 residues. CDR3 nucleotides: TGTGCCAGCAGTTTAGGTGTGGTGACGCACCAGCCCCAGCATTTT. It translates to CASSLGVVTHQPQHF.